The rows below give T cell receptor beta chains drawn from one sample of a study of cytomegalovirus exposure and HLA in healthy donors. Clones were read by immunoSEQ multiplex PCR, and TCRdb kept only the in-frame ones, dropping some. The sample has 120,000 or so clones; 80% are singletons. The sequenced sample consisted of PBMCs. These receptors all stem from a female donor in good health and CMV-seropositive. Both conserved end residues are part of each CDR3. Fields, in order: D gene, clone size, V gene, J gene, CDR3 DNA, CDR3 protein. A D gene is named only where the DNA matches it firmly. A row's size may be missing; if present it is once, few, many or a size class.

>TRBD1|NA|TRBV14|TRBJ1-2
TGTGCCAGCAGCGAGTCCGGGACAGGGTCCTATGGCTACACCTTC
CASSESGTGSYGYTF
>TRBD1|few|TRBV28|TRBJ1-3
TGTGCCAGTCGGACAGGCAACTCTGGAAACACCATATATTTT
CASRTGNSGNTIYF
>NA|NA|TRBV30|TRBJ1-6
TGTGCCTGGAGTGTTTCAGCGGGAGGAGGGTCACCCCTCCACTTT
CAWSVSAGGGSPLHF
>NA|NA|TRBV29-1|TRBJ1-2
TGCAGCGTTACCCGGGATTATGGCTACACCTTC
CSVTRDYGYTF
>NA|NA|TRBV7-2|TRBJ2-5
TGTGCCAGCAGCTTAGTGGCGCGAGGTGAAGAGACCCAGTACTTC
CASSLVARGEETQYF
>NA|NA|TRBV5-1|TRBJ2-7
TGCGCCAGCAGCTTGAATAGGGGCCAGGGGGAGCAGTACTTC
CASSLNRGQGEQYF
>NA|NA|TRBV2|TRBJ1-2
TGTGCCAGCAGTGAAAGTATGGGGGGAGGGGGCTACACCTTC
CASSESMGGGGYTF
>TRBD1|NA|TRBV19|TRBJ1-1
TGTGCCAGTAAATGGACAGGGGTGAACACTGAAGCTTTCTTT
CASKWTGVNTEAFF
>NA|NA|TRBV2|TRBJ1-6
TGTGCCAGCAGTGTAACAGGGACGTATTCACCCCTCCACTTT
CASSVTGTYSPLHF
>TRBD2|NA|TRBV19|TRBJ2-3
TGTGCCAGTAGTCCAATAGCGGGGTTTAGCACAGATACGCAGTATTTT
CASSPIAGFSTDTQYF
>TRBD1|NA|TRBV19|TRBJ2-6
TGTGCCACGGGACAGGGGGCTTCAGGGGCCAACGTCCTGACTTTC
CATGQGASGANVLTF
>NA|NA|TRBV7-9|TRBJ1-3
TGTGCCAGCAGGACAGTCTCTGGAAACACCATATATTTT
CASRTVSGNTIYF
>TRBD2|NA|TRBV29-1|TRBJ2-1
TGCAGCGTTGTGCGGGGGGGCCTCAATGAGCAGTTCTTC
CSVVRGGLNEQFF
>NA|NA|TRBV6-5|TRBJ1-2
TGTGCCAGCAGTTACCCCCAGAGAGGGAACTATGGCTACACCTTC
CASSYPQRGNYGYTF
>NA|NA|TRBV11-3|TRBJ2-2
TGTGCCAGCAGCCCTCGGGTGGGCGGGGAGCTGTTTTTT
CASSPRVGGELFF
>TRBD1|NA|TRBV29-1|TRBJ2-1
TGCAGCGTGACAGGGGCCCTTCCCGAGCAGTTCTTC
CSVTGALPEQFF
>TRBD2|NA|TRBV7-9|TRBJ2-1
TGTGCCAGCAGCTCAGGACTAGCTCCCGAGCAGTTCTTC
CASSSGLAPEQFF
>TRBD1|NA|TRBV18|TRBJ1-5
TGTGCCAGCTCCCTGGGACAGGGGGTTTTGCAGCCCCAGCATTTT
CASSLGQGVLQPQHF
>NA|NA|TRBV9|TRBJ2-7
TGTGCCAGCAGCGTAGGCGCGACGGAGTCCTACGAGCAGTACTTC
CASSVGATESYEQYF
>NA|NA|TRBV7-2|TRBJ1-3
TGTGCCAGCAGCCCGGGGGGTAGTGGAAACACCATATATTTT
CASSPGGSGNTIYF
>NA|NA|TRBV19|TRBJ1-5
TGTGCCACATGTAGGACAGTCAATCAGCCCCAGCATTTT
CATCRTVNQPQHF
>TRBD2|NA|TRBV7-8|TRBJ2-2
TGTGCCAGCAGCTGGCCTAGCGGGGGGAACACCGGGGAGCTGTTTTTT
CASSWPSGGNTGELFF
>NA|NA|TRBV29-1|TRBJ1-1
TGCAGCGTTGAAAGGACAGTCATGAACACTGAAGCTTTCTTT
CSVERTVMNTEAFF
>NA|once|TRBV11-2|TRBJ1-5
TGTGCCAGCAGCTTAGCCCCCTCGGGGCCCCAGCATTTT
CASSLAPSGPQHF
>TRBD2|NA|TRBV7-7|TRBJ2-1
TGTGCTAGCAGCTTGGGGGGACTAGCGGGGGGTCCCTACAATGAGCAGTTCTTC
CASSLGGLAGGPYNEQFF
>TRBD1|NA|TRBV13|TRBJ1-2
TGTGCCAGCAGCCCCGGGACAGGTGGGACCTATGGCTACACCTTC
CASSPGTGGTYGYTF
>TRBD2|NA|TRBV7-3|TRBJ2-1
TGTGCCAGCAGCCTTAGCGGGAATGAGCAGTTCTTC
CASSLSGNEQFF
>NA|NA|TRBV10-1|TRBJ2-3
TGCGCCAGCAGTGAGTCGACTCTAGGGGGGGCGACAGATACGCAGTATTTT
CASSESTLGGATDTQYF
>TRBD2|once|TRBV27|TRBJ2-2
TGTGCCAGCAGTTTACCTGGCGGGGGGGCTGATACCGGGGAGCTGTTTTTT
CASSLPGGGADTGELFF
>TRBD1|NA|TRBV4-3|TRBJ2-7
TGCGCCAGCAGCCGAGGGACAGGGAAAACCTACGAGCAGTACTTC
CASSRGTGKTYEQYF
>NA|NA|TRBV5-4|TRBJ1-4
TGTGCCAGCAGCCCAGAACCGGGAGGAAAACTGTTTTTT
CASSPEPGGKLFF
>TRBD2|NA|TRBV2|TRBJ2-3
TGTGCCAGCAGTTTCAGCGGGGGGGCCCGGGATACGCAGTATTTT
CASSFSGGARDTQYF
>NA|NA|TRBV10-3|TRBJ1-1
TGTGCCATCACGATTCAGGTGAACACTGAAGCTTTCTTT
CAITIQVNTEAFF
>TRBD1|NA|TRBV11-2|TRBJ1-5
TGTGCCAGCAGCTTAGGACAGGGACGGCGCCAGCCCCAGCATTTT
CASSLGQGRRQPQHF
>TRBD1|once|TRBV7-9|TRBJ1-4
TGTTCCAGCAGCCCCGGGAGGGGGCCTACAAGTGAAAAACTGTTTTTT
CSSSPGRGPTSEKLFF
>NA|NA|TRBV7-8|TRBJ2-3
TGTGCCAGCAGCCCTAGGGTGGGTGGGAGAAGAGGTATTGATACGCAGTATTTT
CASSPRVGGRRGIDTQYF
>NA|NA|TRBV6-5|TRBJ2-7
TGTGCCAGCAGCCAGGGTTCCTACGAGCAGTACTTC
CASSQGSYEQYF
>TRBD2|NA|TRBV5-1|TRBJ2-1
TGCGCCAGCACCCTCTTGGGCGGGGGGGCCGAGAATGAGCAGTTCTTC
CASTLLGGGAENEQFF
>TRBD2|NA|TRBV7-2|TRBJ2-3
TGTGCCAGCAGCTTTCGGAGAGCGGGGACGGCCCCAGATACGCAGTATTTT
CASSFRRAGTAPDTQYF
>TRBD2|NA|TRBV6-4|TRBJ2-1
TGTGCCAGCAGTGGGGGGACTAGCGGGGATCCAAATGAGCAGTTCTTC
CASSGGTSGDPNEQFF
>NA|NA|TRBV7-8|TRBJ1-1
TGTGCCAGCAGCCGCGACCCGCAGGGCGCGTCAGCTTTCTTT
CASSRDPQGASAFF
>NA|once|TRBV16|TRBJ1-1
TGTGCCAGCAGACCACAGGGAGTCACTGAAGCTTTCTTT
CASRPQGVTEAFF
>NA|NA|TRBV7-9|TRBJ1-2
TGTGCCAGCAGCTCGGACACCTTCCCCTTACTCTATGGCTACACCTTC
CASSSDTFPLLYGYTF
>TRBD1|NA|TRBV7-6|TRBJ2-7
TGTGCCAGCAGCCTTCAGACAGGGGGCGAGCAGTACTTC
CASSLQTGGEQYF
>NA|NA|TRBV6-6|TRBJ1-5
TGTGCCAGCAGCCCGGGGCCCCAGCATTTT
CASSPGPQHF
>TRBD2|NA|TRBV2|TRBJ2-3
TGTGCCAGCACCCCACTAGCGGGGATATCTGGGACGCAGTATTTT
CASTPLAGISGTQYF
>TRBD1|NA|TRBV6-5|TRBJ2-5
TGTGCCAGCAGTTCGGGACAGGGAGCCCCAGAGACCCAGTACTTC
CASSSGQGAPETQYF
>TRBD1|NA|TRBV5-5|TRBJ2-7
TGTGCCAGCAGCTTCGAGGGACAGGGTTATTACGAGCAGTACTTC
CASSFEGQGYYEQYF
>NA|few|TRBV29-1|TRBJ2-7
TGCAGCGTCACTGGACAGCTCTACGAGCAGTACTTC
CSVTGQLYEQYF
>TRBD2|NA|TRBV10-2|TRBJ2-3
TGCGCCAGCAGACGGGGGGTGGCAGATACGCAGTATTTT
CASRRGVADTQYF
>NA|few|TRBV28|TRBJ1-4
TGTGCCAGCAGTCTCTTACCCACGGGGGCGGGGGGTGAAAAACTGTTTTTT
CASSLLPTGAGGEKLFF
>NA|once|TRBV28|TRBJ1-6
TGTGCCAGCAGGAACGGCGGAAGCTCCTATAATTCACCCCTCCACTTT
CASRNGGSSYNSPLHF
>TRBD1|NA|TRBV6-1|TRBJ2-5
TGTGCCAGCAGAATGACAGGGGGAGAGACCCAGTACTTC
CASRMTGGETQYF
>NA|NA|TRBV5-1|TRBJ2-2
TGCGCCAGCAGCCCCACAGGTAACACCGGGGAGCTGTTTTTT
CASSPTGNTGELFF
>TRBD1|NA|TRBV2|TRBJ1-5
TGTGCCAGCAGTCCGGACAGGGCCGATCAGCCCCAGCATTTT
CASSPDRADQPQHF
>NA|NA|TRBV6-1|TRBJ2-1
TGTGCCAGCACACAGGGTAGATTTCTAAACAATGAGCAGTTCTTC
CASTQGRFLNNEQFF
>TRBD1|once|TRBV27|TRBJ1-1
TGTGCCAGCAGTTTTCGGACAGGGAGGGAGAGTGAAGCTTTCTTT
CASSFRTGRESEAFF